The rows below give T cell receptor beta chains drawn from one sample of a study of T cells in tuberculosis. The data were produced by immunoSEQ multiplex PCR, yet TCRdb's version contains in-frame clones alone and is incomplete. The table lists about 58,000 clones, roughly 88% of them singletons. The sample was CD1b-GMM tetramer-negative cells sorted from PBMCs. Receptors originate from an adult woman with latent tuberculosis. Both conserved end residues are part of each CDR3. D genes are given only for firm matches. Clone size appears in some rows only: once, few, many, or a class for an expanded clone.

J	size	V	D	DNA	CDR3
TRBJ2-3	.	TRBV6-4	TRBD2	TGTGCCAGCAGTGTCGCGGGAGGCACAGATACGCAGTATTTT	CASSVAGGTDTQYF
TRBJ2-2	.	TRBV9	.	TGTGCCAGCAGGGGCGGGGTCGACACCGGGGAGCTGTTTTTT	CASRGGVDTGELFF
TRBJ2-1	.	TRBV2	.	TGTGCCAGCCGGACAGACTACAACCCCTACAATGAGCAGTTCTTC	CASRTDYNPYNEQFF
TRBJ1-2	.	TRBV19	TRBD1	TGTGCCAGTAGTTTTCTGTGGGACAGTAGCAACTATGGCTACACCTTC	CASSFLWDSSNYGYTF
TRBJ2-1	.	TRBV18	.	TGTGCCAGCTCACCGCGACAACCAACCTACAATGAGCAGTTCTTC	CASSPRQPTYNEQFF
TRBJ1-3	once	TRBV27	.	TGTGCCAGCAGTTTATTCCCAGGGGCTGGAAACACCATATATTTT	CASSLFPGAGNTIYF
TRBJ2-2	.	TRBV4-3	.	TGCGCCAGCAGCCAGGGGGACTGGACTAAAAACACCGGGGAGCTGTTTTTT	CASSQGDWTKNTGELFF
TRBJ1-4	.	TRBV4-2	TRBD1	TGTGCCAGCAGCTGGGGACAGGGAGATGAAAAACTGTTTTTT	CASSWGQGDEKLFF
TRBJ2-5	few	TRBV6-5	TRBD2	TGTGCCAGCACCCCAGGCGGCGGGGGACAAGAGACCCAGTACTTC	CASTPGGGGQETQYF
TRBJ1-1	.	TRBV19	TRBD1	TGTGCCAGTAGTACAGGGACAGAGAACACTGAAGCTTTCTTT	CASSTGTENTEAFF
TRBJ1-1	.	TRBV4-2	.	TGTGCCAGCAGCCAAGGCTATCAGGGTACCACTGAAGCTTTCTTT	CASSQGYQGTTEAFF
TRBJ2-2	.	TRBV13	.	TGTGCCAGCAGCTTAGAGACAGCTACGAACACCGGGGAGCTGTTTTTT	CASSLETATNTGELFF
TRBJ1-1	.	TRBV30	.	TGTGCCTGGAGTGTACATGGAGGCACTGAAGCTTTCTTT	CAWSVHGGTEAFF
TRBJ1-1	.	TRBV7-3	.	TGTGCCAGCAGCTTGGGGGCCTACACTGAAGCTTTCTTT	CASSLGAYTEAFF
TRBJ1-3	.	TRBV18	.	TGTGCCAGCTCACCAAATGGTCCCCAGGGCTCTGGAAACACCATATATTTT	CASSPNGPQGSGNTIYF
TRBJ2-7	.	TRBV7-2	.	TGTGCCAGCAGCCTTCCTTCCTACGAGCAGTACTTC	CASSLPSYEQYF
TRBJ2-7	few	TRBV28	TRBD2	TGTGCCAGCAGTTTCCCCCTAGCGGGAGCTTACGAGCAGTACTTC	CASSFPLAGAYEQYF
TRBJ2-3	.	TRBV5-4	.	TGTGCCAGCAGCGCTGCCGACAGGAACACAGATACGCAGTATTTT	CASSAADRNTDTQYF
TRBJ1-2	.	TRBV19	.	TGTGCCAGTAGTATAACGCGCCAGGGGAAGGGCTACACCTTC	CASSITRQGKGYTF
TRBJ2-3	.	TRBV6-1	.	TGTGCCAGCAGTGAAGAAGTAGATAGCACAGATACGCAGTATTTT	CASSEEVDSTDTQYF
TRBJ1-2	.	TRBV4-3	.	TGCGCCAGCAGCCAAGATGCTACGGGGTATGGCTACACCTTC	CASSQDATGYGYTF
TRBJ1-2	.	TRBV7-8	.	TGTGCCAGCAGCTTGGCAGTGAGACTTCCTAACTATGGCTACACCTTC	CASSLAVRLPNYGYTF
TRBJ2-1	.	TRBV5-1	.	TGCGCCAGCAGCTTGTCTGATGAGCAGTTCTTC	CASSLSDEQFF
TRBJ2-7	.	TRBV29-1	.	TGCAGCGTCTTGACAGCCGGCGCCTACGAGCAGTACTTC	CSVLTAGAYEQYF
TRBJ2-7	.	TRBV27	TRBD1	TGTGCCAGCAGCTGGGACAGGGTGTCCTACGAGCAGTACTTC	CASSWDRVSYEQYF
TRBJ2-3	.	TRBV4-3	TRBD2	TGCGCCAGCAGCCAAGATTTGGCGGGAGGGCCAGGGGATACGCAGTATTTT	CASSQDLAGGPGDTQYF
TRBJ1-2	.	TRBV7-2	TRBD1	TGTGCCAGCAGCAAGGGACAGGGAAACTATGGCTACACCTTC	CASSKGQGNYGYTF
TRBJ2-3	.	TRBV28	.	TGTGCCAGCAGCCCGACCTATGAGGGTTGGAGCACAGATACGCAGTATTTT	CASSPTYEGWSTDTQYF
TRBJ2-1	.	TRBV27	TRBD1	TGTGCCAGCAGTTTATCGGGGACAGGGCGAAATGAGCAGTTCTTC	CASSLSGTGRNEQFF
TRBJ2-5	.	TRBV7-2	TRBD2	TGTGCCAGCAGCCAATGGACTAGCGGAGTGGAGACCCAGTACTTC	CASSQWTSGVETQYF
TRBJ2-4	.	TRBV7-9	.	TGTGCCAGCAGCTTAGTGGTAGCGACTTCAGCCAAAAACATTCAGTACTTC	CASSLVVATSAKNIQYF
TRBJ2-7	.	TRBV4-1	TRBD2	TGCGCCAGCAGCCAGGGACGGTTAGCGGGAGGGAACTCCTACGAGCAGTACTTC	CASSQGRLAGGNSYEQYF